This T cell receptor beta chain was retrieved from a study of cytomegalovirus exposure and HLA in healthy donors. Study-level findings and limits: Previous analysis showed most TCR beta V segments were productive about 90% or about 30% of the time.

Primers included in the PCR were 60 Vbeta and 13 Jbeta primers. The assay was immunoSEQ multiplex PCR, and TCRdb's table has in-frame clones only and misses some. The sample lists about 130,000 clones, around 77% occurring once. On this clone: Its antigen is not known.

The sequence was obtained from a male donor in good health and CMV-seropositive. Sequenced: PBMCs.

CDR3 sequence: CASSQDARAGFYTEAFF. The CDR3, as DNA: TGTGCCAGCAGCCAAGATGCCCGGGCGGGATTCTACACTGAAGCTTTCTTT. The chain uses TRBV4-2 and TRBJ1-1; unclear D gene. The germline gives CDR1 LGHNA, CDR2 YNFKEQ. V was clipped by 0 bases and J by 3 bases, with 17 bases between them. This CDR3 has 17 residues.